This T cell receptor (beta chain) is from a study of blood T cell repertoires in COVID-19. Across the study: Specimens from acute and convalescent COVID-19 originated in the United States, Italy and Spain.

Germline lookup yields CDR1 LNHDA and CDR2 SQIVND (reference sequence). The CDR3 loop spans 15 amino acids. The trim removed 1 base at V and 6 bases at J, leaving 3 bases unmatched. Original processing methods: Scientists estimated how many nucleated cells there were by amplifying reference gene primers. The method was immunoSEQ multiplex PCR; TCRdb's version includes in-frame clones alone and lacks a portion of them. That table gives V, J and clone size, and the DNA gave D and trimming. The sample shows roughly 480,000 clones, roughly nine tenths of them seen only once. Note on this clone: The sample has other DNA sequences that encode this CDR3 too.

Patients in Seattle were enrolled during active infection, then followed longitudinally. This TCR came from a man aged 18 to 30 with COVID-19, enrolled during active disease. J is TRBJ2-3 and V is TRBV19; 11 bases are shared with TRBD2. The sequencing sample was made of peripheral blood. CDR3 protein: CASSIVAGGPDTQYF. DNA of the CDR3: TGTGCCAGTAGTATAGTAGCGGGGGGGCCCGATACGCAGTATTTT.